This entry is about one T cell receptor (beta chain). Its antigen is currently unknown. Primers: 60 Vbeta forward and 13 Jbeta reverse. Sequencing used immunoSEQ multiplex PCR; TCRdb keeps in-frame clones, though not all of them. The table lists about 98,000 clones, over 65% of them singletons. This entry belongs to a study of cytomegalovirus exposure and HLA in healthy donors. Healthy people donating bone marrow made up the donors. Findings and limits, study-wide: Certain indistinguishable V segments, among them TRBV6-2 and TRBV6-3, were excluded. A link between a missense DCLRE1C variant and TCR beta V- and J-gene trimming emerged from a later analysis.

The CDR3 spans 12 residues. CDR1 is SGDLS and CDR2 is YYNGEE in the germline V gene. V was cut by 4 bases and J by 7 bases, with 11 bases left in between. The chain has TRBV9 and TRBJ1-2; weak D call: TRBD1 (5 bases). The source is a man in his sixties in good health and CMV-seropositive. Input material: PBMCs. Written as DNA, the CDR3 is TGTGCCAGCAGCTACCTCGGGGGTGGCTACACCTTC. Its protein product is CASSYLGGGYTF.